This T cell receptor beta chain appears in the sequencing data of a study of T cells in Graves' hyperthyroidism and ophthalmopathy. Those patients with uncontrolled infection, other autoimmune disease, pregnancy or lactation were excluded. PBMCs were collected from an approximately 9.4 ml volume of fresh peripheral blood. Germline lookup yields CDR1 DFQATT and CDR2 SNEGSKA (reference sequence). The CDR3 is made up of 13 amino acids. V was pared by 2 bases and J by 8 bases, with 12 bases between. RNA transcripts served as the template for amplifying TCR beta CDR3 regions. HTBI primers were employed in a first-round RT-PCR of the TCR CDR3. Each CDR3 protein is one row after TCRdb ran MiXCR on the multiplex PCR reads. The sample has a few hundred thousand distinct CDR3 sequences; 15% are singletons.

The sample consisted of blood. This chain connects TRBV20-1 to TRBJ2-2, with D maybe TRBD1 (5 bases). The sequence came from a woman in her 30s with Graves' hyperthyroidism. The chain's CDR3 is CSARKGMGGELFF. The CDR3 DNA sequence: TGCAGTGCTAGAAAGGGGATGGGGGGGGAGCTGTTTTTT.